The 16 T cell receptor beta chains listed next were all sequenced from one sample in a study of cytomegalovirus exposure and HLA in healthy donors. Primers included in the PCR were 60 Vbeta and 13 Jbeta primers. Method: immunoSEQ multiplex PCR; TCRdb's copy keeps in-frame clones and lacks some. The profile shows 100,000 to 150,000 clones, about 80% of them singletons. Material for sequencing was PBMCs. The receptors derive from a woman aged 40 to 50 in good health and CMV-seronegative.

The rearrangement links TRBV18 to TRBJ1-1; D is undetermined. CDR3 length: 13 residues. V gave up 4 bases and J gave up 8 bases, with 14 bases separating them. Germline CDR1 is KGHSH and CDR2 is LQKENI. CDR3 region: CASSLTSGPEAFF. The CDR3 region has the DNA TGTGCCAGCTCACTGACATCTGGGCCCGAAGCTTTCTTT.

Written as DNA, the CDR3 is TGTGCCAGCGGTTCAGGCTATAATTCACCCCTCCACTTT. As protein: CASGSGYNSPLHF. V gene TRBV2 combines with J gene TRBJ1-6, with D unclear. Trimming stripped 8 bases from V and 3 bases from J, with 8 bases between. The CDR3 spans 13 residues. Germline CDR1 SNHLY, CDR2 FYNNEI.

The chain joins TRBV10-3 to TRBJ2-7, with TRBD1 matching over 8 bases. Looked up from germline, CDR1 is ENHRY and CDR2 is SYGVKD. With 0 bases clipped from V and 4 bases from J, the junction kept 8 bases outside the gene matches. The CDR3 is 16 amino acids. The CDR3: CAISESLGDRGYEQYF. Written as DNA, the CDR3 is TGTGCCATCAGTGAGTCGTTGGGAGACAGGGGTTACGAGCAGTACTTC.

The gene calls are TRBV28 and TRBJ2-3; D is ambiguous. The germline V gene encodes CDR1 MDHEN and CDR2 SYDVKM. V shed 7 bases and J shed 0 bases, with 11 bases lying between them. The CDR3 is made up of 14 amino acids. The CDR3 nucleotides read TGTGCCAGCACCGTGTCCACTAGCACAGATACGCAGTATTTT. Translated: CASTVSTSTDTQYF.

This clone was picked up one time. The chain is built from TRBV27 and TRBJ2-7, with 7 bases lining up with TRBD2. Per germline, CDR1 MNHEY and CDR2 SMNVEV (reference sequence). This CDR3 region has 13 residues. The junction had 2 bases not matched to a gene; V was cut back by 2 bases and J by 4 bases. This chain's CDR3 is CASSLSGAYEQYF. The CDR3 DNA sequence: TGTGCCAGCAGTTTAAGCGGGGCGTACGAGCAGTACTTC.

The V and J genes are TRBV5-8 and TRBJ1-5, with D possibly TRBD1 on 5 matching bases. Germline values: CDR1 SGHTS, CDR2 YDEGEE. V lost 3 bases, J lost 0 bases, and 10 bases lay in between. This CDR3 region has 15 residues. CDR3 residues: CASSSRQISNQPQHF. The CDR3 nucleotides read TGTGCCAGCAGCTCACGACAGATTAGCAATCAGCCCCAGCATTTT. The full variable domain, completed using reference TRBV5-8 and TRBJ1-5, is EAGVTQSPTHLIKTRGQQATLRCSPISGHTSVYWYQQALGLGLQFLLWYDEGEERNRGNFPPRFSGRQFPNYSSELNVNALELEDSALYLCASSSRQISNQPQHFGDGTRLSIL.

The chain combines TRBV5-4 with TRBJ2-1; possibly TRBD1 for D (6 bases). Germline V CDR1 and CDR2: SGHNT, YYREEE (reference sequence). V was trimmed by 4 bases and J by 9 bases, leaving 17 bases between them. This CDR3 is built from 14 residues. The CDR3: CASSPTRGQGEQFF. CDR3 in DNA: TGTGCCAGCAGCCCAACCAGGGGTCAGGGTGAGCAGTTCTTC.

CDR3 coding DNA: TGTGCCATCAGTGAGGACAGGGGGAACACTGAAGCTTTCTTT. Amino acids: CAISEDRGNTEAFF. The chain has TRBV10-3 and TRBJ1-1, with 8 bases matching TRBD1. Germline assignment: CDR1 ENHRY and CDR2 SYGVKD. Germline trimming cut 2 bases from V and 1 base from J; bases unmatched to any gene: 0. The CDR3 is 14 amino acids.

The chain has TRBV5-1 and TRBJ1-1; TRBD1 is a possible D gene (6 bases). Germline values: CDR1 SGHRS, CDR2 YFSETQ. The CDR3 covers 14 residues. Trimming removed 4 bases from V and 2 bases from J, with 12 bases in between. CDR3 region: CASSPGQINTEAFF. CDR3 in DNA: TGCGCCAGCAGCCCAGGACAGATAAACACTGAAGCTTTCTTT.

As for this clone: Its ends do not fully match the called genes, so a read error is possible. The chain employs TRBV27 and TRBJ2-7; 11 nucleotides line up with TRBD1. Germline V lookup: CDR1 MNHEY, CDR2 SMNVEV (reference sequence). The CDR3 spans 15 residues. The CDR3: CASSFGGQGDYEQSF. The CDR3 DNA reads TGTGCCAGCAGTTTCGGGGGACAGGGGGATTACGAGCAGTCCTTC.

The chain links TRBV5-4 to TRBJ2-3; 7 bases are a match to TRBD2. The V and J ends lost 4 bases and 4 bases, in that order; junction bases with no gene match: 12. This CDR3 is 16 amino acids long. The germline V gene encodes CDR1 SGHNT and CDR2 YYREEE (reference sequence). DNA for the CDR3: TGTGCCAGCAGCCCCGGGCGCGGGAGAGGGTCAGATACGCAGTATTTT. Its protein is CASSPGRGRGSDTQYF.

The V call is TRBV5-4, the J call TRBJ2-1; 12 nucleotides align to TRBD2. CDR3 length: 15 residues. CDR1 is SGHNT, CDR2 YYREEE, per germline (reference sequence). Unmatched junction bases numbered 6, after V lost 4 bases and J lost 7 bases. CDR3 amino acids: CASSRTSGTGNEQFF. The CDR3 nucleotides are TGTGCCAGCAGCCGGACTAGCGGGACGGGGAATGAGCAGTTCTTC.

The chain links TRBV27 to TRBJ1-6; no firm D call. Trimming cost V 5 bases and J 1 base, with 18 bases left between them. Per germline, CDR1 MNHEY and CDR2 SMNVEV (reference sequence). The CDR3 covers 18 residues. The CDR3 protein is CASSPSVEGGSYNSPLHF. CDR3 DNA sequence: TGTGCCAGCAGTCCAAGCGTTGAGGGTGGTTCCTATAATTCACCCCTCCACTTT.

The genes are TRBV29-1 and TRBJ1-2; possible D gene TRBD1, 6 bases. The length of the CDR3 is 14 residues. V was trimmed by 6 bases and J by 8 bases, leaving 22 bases between them. Germline assignment: CDR1 SQVTM and CDR2 ANQGSEA. CDR3 residues: CSVRSYRDISGYTF. The CDR3 bases are TGCAGCGTCCGTTCTTACCGGGACATATCCGGCTACACCTTC.

The CDR3 nucleotides are TGTGCCAGCAGCCAAGATTACGGACTAGCTATTTTGACCCAGTACTTC. Its protein product is CASSQDYGLAILTQYF. This rearrangement joins TRBV4-2 to TRBJ2-5, with 8 bases that match TRBD2. Germline CDR1 is LGHNA and CDR2 is YNFKEQ. The CDR3 is made up of 16 amino acids. The V gene end was trimmed by 0 bases and the J gene end by 7 bases; junction bases not matched to a gene: 10.

This chain connects TRBV4-3 to TRBJ2-5; D might be TRBD2 (7 bases). Germline V CDR1 and CDR2: LGHNA, YSLEER. V lost 4 bases to trimming and J lost 2 bases, with 17 bases between them. CDR3 length: 16 residues. In DNA form, the CDR3 reads TGCGCCAGCAGCCCTACCGGGGGGCGTGGGCAAGAGACCCAGTACTTC. Its protein is CASSPTGGRGQETQYF.